The source of this T cell receptor beta chain is a study of beta chain features in type 1 diabetes. Across the whole study: When patients were set against healthy donors, age, gender and cell yields were similar.

General observations from the study: Within each of all four CD4+ subsets, Type 1 diabetes patients had TCRB CDR3s that were moderately but significantly shorter.

This CDR3 is built from 13 residues. Germline trimming cut 6 bases from V and 4 bases from J; bases unmatched to any gene: 2. CDR1 MNHEY and CDR2 SMNVEV come from the germline V gene (reference sequence). On this clone itself: Its matching antigen is unknown.

Expressed TCRB transcripts were sequenced because the entire RNA isolate underwent reverse transcription. Only in-frame clones appear in the TCRdb table, and some are missing; sequencing was by immunoSEQ multiplex PCR. The sample includes about 620,000 clones, 15% of them seen just once. This receptor was identified in a man aged 18 to 29 in good health. The chain has TRBV27 and TRBJ2-3; 9 bases agree with TRBD2. The sample comprised naive CD4+ T cells from blood. The CDR3 loop reads CASRPSGADTQYF. CDR3 DNA sequence: TGTGCCAGCAGACCTAGCGGGGCAGATACGCAGTATTTT.